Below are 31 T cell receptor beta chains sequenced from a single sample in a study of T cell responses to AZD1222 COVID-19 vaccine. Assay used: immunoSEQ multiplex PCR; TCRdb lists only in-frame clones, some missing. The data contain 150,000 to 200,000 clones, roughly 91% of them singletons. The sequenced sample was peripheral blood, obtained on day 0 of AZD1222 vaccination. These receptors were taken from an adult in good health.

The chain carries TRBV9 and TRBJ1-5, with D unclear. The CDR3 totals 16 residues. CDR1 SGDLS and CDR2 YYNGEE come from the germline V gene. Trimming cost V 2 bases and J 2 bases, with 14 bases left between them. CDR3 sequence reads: CASSVGPTVGNQPQHF. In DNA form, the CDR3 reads TGTGCCAGCAGCGTCGGGCCAACAGTGGGCAATCAGCCCCAGCATTTT.

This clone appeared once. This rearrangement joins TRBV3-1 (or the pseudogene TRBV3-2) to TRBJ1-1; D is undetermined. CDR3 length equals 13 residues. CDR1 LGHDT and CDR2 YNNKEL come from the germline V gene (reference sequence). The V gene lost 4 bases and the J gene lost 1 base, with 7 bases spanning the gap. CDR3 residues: CASSRVSNTEAFF. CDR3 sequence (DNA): TGTGCCAGCAGCCGGGTTTCGAACACTGAAGCTTTCTTT.

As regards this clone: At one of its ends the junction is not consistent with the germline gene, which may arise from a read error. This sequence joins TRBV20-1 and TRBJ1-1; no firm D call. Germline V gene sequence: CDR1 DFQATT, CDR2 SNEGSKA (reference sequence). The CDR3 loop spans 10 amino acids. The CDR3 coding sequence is TGCAGTGCTAGAGATCGAGAAGGAACCTTT. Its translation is CSARDREGTF.

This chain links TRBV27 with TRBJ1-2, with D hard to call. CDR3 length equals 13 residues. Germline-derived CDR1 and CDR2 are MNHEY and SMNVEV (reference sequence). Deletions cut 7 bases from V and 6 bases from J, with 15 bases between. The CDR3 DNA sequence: TGTGCCAGCATGGGTGGACCAGGAAATGGCTACACCTTC. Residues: CASMGGPGNGYTF.

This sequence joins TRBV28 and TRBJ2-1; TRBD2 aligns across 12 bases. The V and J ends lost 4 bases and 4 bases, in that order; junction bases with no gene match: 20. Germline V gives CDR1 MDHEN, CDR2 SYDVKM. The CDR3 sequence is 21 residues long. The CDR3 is CASSSPPGLAGLGSGYNEQFF. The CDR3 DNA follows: TGTGCCAGCAGTTCCCCACCGGGACTAGCGGGTTTGGGATCCGGATACAATGAGCAGTTCTTC.

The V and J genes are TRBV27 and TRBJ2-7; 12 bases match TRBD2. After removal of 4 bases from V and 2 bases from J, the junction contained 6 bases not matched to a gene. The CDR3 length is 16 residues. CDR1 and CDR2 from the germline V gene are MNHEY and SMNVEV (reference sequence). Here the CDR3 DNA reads TGTGCCAGCAGTTCGCCGGGACTAGCGGGTACCTACGAGCAGTACTTC. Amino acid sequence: CASSSPGLAGTYEQYF.

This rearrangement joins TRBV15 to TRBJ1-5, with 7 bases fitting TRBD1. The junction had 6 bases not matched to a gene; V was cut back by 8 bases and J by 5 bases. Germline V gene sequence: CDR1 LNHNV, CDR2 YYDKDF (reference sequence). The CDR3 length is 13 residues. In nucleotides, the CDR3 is TGTGCCACCGGGGGACAGCAGTATCAGCCCCAGCATTTT. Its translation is CATGGQQYQPQHF.

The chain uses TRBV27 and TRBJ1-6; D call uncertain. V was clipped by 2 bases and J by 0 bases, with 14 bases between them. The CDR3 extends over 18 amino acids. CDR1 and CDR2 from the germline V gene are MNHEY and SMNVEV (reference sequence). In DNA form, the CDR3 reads TGTGCCAGCAGTTTAACCGGGGTCACGAGCTCCTATAATTCACCCCTCCACTTT. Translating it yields CASSLTGVTSSYNSPLHF.

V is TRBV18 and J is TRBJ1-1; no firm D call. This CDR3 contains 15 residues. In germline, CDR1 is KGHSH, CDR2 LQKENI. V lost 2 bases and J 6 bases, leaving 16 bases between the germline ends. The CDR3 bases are TGTGCCAGCTCACCAAACAAGATGGGATCCGCTGAAGCTTTCTTT. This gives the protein CASSPNKMGSAEAFF.

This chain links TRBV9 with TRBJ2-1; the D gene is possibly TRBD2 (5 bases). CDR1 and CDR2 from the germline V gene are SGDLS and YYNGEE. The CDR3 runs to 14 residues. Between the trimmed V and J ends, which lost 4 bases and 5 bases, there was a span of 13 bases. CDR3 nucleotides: TGTGCCAGCAGCCCCCACGCGGGCGACAATGAGCAGTTCTTC. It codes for CASSPHAGDNEQFF.

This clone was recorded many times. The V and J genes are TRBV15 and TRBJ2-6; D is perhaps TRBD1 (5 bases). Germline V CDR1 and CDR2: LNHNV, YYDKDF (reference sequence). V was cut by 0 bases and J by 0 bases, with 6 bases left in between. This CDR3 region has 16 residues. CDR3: CATSRDQGSGANVLTF. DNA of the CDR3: TGTGCCACCAGCAGAGATCAGGGCTCTGGGGCCAACGTCCTGACTTTC.

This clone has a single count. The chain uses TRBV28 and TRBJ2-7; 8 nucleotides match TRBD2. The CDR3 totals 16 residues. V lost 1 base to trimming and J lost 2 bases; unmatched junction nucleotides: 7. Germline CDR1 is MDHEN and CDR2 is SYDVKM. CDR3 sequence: CASSLSPGLGTYEQYF. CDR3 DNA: TGTGCCAGCAGTTTATCCCCGGGACTAGGGACCTACGAGCAGTACTTC. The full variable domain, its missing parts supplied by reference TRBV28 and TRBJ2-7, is DVKVTQSSRYLVKRTGEKVFLECVQDMDHENMFWYRQDPGLGLRLIYFSYDVKMKEKGDIPEGYSVSREKKERFSLILESASTNQTSMYLCASSLSPGLGTYEQYFGPGTRLTVT.

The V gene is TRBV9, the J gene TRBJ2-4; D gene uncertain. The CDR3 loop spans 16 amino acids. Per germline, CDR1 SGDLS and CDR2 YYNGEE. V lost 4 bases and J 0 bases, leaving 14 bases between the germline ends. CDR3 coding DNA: TGTGCCAGCAGCCCCTCCCACCTGCTAGCCAAAAACATTCAGTACTTC. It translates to CASSPSHLLAKNIQYF.

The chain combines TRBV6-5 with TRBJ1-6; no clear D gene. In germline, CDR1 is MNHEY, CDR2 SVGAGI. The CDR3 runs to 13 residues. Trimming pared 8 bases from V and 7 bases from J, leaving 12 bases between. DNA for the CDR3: TGTGCCAGCTCAGCGGGCTACAATTCACCCCTCCACTTT. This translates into CASSAGYNSPLHF.

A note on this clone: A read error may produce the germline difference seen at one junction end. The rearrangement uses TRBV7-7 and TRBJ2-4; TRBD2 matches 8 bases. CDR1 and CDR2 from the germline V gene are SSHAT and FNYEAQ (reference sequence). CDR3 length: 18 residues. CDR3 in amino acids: CASSFRSSGYRGKNIQYF. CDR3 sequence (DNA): TGTGCTAGCAGCTTTCGGTCTAGCGGGTACCGGGGCAAAAACATTCAGTACTTC.

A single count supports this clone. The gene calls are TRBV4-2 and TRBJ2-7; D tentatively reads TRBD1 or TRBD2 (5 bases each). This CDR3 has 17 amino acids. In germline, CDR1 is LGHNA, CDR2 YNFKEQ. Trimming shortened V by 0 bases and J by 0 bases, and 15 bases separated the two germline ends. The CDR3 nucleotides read TGTGCCAGCAGCCAAGATGCCGGGGCCGCGAGCTCCTACGAGCAGTACTTC. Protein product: CASSQDAGAASSYEQYF.

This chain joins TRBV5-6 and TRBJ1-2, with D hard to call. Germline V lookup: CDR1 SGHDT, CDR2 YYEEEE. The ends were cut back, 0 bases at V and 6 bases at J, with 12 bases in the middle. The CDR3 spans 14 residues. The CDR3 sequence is CASSLARSKDGYTF. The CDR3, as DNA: TGTGCCAGCAGCTTGGCTCGCAGCAAAGATGGCTACACCTTC. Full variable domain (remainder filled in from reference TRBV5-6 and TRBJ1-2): DAGVTQSPTHLIKTRGQQVTLRCSPKSGHDTVSWYQQALGQGPQFIFQYYEEEERQRGNFPDRFSGHQFPNYSSELNVNALLLGDSALYLCASSLARSKDGYTFGSGTRLTVV.

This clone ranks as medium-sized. The CDR3 DNA follows: TGTGCCAGCAGTGACTCACTAGCGGGGGGGCATGAGCAGTTCTTC. Its protein is CASSDSLAGGHEQFF. The chain combines TRBV6-4 with TRBJ2-1; 13 nucleotides align to TRBD2. Per germline, CDR1 MRHNA and CDR2 SNTAGT. Germline trimming cut 0 bases from V and 8 bases from J; bases unmatched to any gene: 1. The CDR3 covers 15 residues.

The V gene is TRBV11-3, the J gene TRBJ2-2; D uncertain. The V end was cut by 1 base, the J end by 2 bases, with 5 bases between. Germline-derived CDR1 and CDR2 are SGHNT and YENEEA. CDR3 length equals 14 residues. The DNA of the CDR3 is TGTGCCAGCAGCTTAGGAGACAACACCGGGGAGCTGTTTTTT. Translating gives CASSLGDNTGELFF.

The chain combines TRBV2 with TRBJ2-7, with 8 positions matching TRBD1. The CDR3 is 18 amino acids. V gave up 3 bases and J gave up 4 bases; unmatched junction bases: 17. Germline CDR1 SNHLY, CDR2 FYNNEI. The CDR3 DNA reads TGTGCCAGCAGTGATCTGGGACAGGCCGTTTATACGGGATACGAGCAGTACGTC. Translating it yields CASSDLGQAVYTGYEQYV.

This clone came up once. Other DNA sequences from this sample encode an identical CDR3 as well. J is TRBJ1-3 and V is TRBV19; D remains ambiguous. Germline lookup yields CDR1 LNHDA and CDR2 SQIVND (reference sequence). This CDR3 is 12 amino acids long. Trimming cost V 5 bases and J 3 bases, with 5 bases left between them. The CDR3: CASSSDGNTIYF. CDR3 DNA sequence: TGTGCCAGTAGTTCCGATGGAAACACCATATATTTT.

The CDR3 DNA is TGTGCCAGCAGCCCAGGGAACCGGGGGACTGAAGCTTTCTTT. It specifies CASSPGNRGTEAFF. V usage is TRBV3-1 (or the pseudogene TRBV3-2) and J usage is TRBJ1-1; tentative D call: TRBD1 (5 bases). Trimming stripped 4 bases from V and 5 bases from J, with 14 bases between. The CDR3 is made up of 14 amino acids. CDR1 LGHDT and CDR2 YNNKEL come from the germline V gene (reference sequence).

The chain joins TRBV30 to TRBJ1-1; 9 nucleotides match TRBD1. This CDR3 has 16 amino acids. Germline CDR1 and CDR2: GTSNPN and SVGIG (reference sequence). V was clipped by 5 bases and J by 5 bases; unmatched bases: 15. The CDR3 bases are TGTGCCTGGGGCCGGGACAGGGTAATAATCGGGACTGAAGCTTTCTTT. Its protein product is CAWGRDRVIIGTEAFF.

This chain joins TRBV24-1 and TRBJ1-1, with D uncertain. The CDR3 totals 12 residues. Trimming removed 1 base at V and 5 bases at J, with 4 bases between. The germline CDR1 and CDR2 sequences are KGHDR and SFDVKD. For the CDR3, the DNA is TGTGCCACCAGTGATTTCGGGACTGAAGCTTTCTTT. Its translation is CATSDFGTEAFF.

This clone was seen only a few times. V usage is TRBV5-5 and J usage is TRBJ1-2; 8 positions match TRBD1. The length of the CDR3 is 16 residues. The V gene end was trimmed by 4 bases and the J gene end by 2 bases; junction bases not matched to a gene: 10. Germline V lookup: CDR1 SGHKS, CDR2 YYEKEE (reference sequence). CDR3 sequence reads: CASSGDRTTINYGYTF. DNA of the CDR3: TGTGCCAGCAGCGGGGACAGGACCACCATAAACTATGGCTACACCTTC.

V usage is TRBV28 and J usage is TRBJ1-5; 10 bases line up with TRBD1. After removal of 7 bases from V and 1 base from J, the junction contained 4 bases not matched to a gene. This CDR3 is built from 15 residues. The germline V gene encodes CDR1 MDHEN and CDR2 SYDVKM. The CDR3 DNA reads TGTGCCAGCACCAGGGACAGGGGAAGCAATCAGCCCCAGCATTTT. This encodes CASTRDRGSNQPQHF.

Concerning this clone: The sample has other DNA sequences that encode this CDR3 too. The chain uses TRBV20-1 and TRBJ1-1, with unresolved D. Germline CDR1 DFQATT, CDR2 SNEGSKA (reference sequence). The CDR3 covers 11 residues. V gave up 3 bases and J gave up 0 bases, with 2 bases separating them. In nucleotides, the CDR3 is TGCAGTGCTAGGATGAACACTGAAGCTTTCTTT. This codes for CSARMNTEAFF.

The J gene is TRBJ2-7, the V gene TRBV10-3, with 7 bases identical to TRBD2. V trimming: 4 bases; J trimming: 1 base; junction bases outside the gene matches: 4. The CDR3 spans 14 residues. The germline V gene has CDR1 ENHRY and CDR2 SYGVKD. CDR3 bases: TGTGCCATCAGTGGTGCGGGAGAGTCCTACGAGCAGTACTTC. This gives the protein CAISGAGESYEQYF.

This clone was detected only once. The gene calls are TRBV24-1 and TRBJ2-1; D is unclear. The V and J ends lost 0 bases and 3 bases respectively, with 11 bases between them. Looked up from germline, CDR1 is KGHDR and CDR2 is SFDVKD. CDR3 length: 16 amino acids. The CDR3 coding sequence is TGTGCCACCAGTGATTTGCGAGATACCGGCTACAATGAGCAGTTCTTC. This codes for CATSDLRDTGYNEQFF.

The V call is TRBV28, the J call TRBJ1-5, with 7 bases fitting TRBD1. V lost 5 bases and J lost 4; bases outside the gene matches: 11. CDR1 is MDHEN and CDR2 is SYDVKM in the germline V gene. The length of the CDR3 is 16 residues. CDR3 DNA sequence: TGTGCCAGCAGTCAAAGACAGGGTAGGGGGAATCAGCCCCAGCATTTT. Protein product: CASSQRQGRGNQPQHF.

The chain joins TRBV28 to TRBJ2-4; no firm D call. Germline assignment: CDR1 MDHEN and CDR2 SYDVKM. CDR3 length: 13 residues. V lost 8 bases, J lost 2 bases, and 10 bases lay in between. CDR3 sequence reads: CASLSRTKNIQYF. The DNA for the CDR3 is TGTGCCAGCTTAAGTCGGACCAAAAACATTCAGTACTTC.